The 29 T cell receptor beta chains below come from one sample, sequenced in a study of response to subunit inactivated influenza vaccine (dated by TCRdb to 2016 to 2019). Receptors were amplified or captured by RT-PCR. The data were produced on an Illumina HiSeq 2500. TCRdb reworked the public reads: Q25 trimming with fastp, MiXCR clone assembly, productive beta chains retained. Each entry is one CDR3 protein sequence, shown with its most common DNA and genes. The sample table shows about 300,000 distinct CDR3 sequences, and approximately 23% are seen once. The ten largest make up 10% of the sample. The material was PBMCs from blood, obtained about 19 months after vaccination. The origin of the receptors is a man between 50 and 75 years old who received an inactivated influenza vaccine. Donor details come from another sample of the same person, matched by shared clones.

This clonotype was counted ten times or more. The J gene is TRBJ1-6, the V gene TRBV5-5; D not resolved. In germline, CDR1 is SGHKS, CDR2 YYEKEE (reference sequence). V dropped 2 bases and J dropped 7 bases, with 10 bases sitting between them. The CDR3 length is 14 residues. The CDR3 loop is CASSLDRSNSPLHF. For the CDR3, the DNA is TGTGCCAGCAGCTTAGATAGGTCCAATTCACCCCTCCACTTT.

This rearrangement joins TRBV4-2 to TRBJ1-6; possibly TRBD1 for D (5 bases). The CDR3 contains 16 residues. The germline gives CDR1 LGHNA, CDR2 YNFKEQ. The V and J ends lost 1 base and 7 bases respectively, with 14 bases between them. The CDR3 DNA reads TGTGCCAGCAGCCAAGGGGGCTCAGGGTTAAATTCACCCCTCCACTTT. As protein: CASSQGGSGLNSPLHF.

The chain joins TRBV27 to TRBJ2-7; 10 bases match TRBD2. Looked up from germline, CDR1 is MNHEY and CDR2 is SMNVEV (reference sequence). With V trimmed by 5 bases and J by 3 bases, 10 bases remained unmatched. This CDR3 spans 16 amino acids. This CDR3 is CASSPILAGPHYEQYF. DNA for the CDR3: TGTGCCAGCAGTCCTATACTAGCGGGACCTCACTACGAGCAGTACTTC.

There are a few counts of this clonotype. CDR3 bases: TGCAGTGCTAGACCACAGGCGCCCTATCAGCCCCAGCATTTT. This sequence encodes CSARPQAPYQPQHF. V usage is TRBV20-1 and J usage is TRBJ1-5, with a weak D call TRBD1 (5 bases). The germline gives CDR1 DFQATT, CDR2 SNEGSKA (reference sequence). V lost 2 bases to trimming and J lost 5 bases, with 13 bases between them. The CDR3 consists of 14 residues.

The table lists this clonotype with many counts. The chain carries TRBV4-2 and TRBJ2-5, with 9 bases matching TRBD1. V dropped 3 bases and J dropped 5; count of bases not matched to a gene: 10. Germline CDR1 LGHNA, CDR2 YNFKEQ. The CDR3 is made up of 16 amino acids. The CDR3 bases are TGTGCCAGCAGCCACGTGTTAACAGGGGGCATCGAGACCCAGTACTTC. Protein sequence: CASSHVLTGGIETQYF.

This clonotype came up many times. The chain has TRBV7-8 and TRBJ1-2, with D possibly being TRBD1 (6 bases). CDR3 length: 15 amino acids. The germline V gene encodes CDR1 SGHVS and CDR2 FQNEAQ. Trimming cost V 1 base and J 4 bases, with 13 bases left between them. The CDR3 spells CASSLDSGVAYGYTF. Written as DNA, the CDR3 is TGTGCCAGCAGCTTAGACTCAGGGGTGGCCTATGGCTACACCTTC.

The CDR3 loop reads CSASTGDTEAFF. The CDR3 DNA follows: TGCAGTGCATCGACAGGGGACACTGAAGCTTTCTTT. V and J are TRBV20-1 and TRBJ1-1, with 8 bases matching TRBD1. J was trimmed by 3 bases and V by 6 bases; bases with no gene match: 3. Per germline, CDR1 DFQATT and CDR2 SNEGSKA (reference sequence). The CDR3 is 12 residues long.

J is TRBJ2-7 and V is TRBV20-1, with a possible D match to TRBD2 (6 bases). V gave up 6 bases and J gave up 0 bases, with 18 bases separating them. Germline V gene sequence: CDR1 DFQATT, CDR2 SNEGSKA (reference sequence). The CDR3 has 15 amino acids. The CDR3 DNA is TGCAGTGCCCTACGGCGGGGCAGCCTCTCCTACGAGCAGTACTTC. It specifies CSALRRGSLSYEQYF.

CDR3 sequence reads: CSVGNRLDNEQFF. DNA for the CDR3: TGCAGCGTGGGCAATCGTCTTGACAATGAGCAGTTCTTC. This chain links TRBV29-1 with TRBJ2-1, with no clear D. V shed 6 bases and J shed 5 bases, with 14 bases lying between them. The CDR3 runs 13 residues. CDR1 and CDR2 (germline): SQVTM, ANQGSEA.

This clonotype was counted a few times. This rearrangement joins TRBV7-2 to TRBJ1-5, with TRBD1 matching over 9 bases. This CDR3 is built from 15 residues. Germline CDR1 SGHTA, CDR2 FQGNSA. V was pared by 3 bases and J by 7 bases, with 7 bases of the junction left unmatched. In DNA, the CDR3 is TGTGCCAGCAGCTTTACCGGGACAGGGAGACAGCCCCAGCATTTT. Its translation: CASSFTGTGRQPQHF.

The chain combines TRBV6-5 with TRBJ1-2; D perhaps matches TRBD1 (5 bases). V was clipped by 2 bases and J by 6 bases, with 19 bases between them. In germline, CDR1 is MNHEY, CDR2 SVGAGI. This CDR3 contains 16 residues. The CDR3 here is CASSYLGGAGENGYTF. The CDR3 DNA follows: TGTGCCAGCAGTTACCTCGGCGGAGCGGGGGAAAATGGCTACACCTTC.

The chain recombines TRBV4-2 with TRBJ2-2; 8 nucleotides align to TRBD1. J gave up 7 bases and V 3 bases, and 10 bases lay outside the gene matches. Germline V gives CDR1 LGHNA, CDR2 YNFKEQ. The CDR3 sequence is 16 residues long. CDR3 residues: CASSQARGQGFGELFF. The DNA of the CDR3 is TGTGCCAGCAGCCAGGCCCGAGGACAGGGCTTCGGGGAGCTGTTTTTT.

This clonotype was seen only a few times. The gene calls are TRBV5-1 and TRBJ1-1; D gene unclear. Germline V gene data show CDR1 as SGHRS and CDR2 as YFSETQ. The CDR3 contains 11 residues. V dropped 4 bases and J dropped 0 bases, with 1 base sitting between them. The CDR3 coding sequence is TGCGCCAGCAGCGTGAACACTGAAGCTTTCTTT. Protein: CASSVNTEAFF.

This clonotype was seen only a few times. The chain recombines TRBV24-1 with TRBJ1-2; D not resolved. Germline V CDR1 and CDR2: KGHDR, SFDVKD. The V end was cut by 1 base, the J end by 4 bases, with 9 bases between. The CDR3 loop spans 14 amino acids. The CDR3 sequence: CATSDFSDPYGYTF. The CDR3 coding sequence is TGTGCCACCAGTGATTTTTCGGACCCCTATGGCTACACCTTC.

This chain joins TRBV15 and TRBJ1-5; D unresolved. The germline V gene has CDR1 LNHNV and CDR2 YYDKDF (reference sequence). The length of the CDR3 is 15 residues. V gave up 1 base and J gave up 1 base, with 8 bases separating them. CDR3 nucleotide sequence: TGTGCCACCAGCAGAGGTAGGGTAAGCAATCAGCCCCAGCATTTT. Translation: CATSRGRVSNQPQHF.

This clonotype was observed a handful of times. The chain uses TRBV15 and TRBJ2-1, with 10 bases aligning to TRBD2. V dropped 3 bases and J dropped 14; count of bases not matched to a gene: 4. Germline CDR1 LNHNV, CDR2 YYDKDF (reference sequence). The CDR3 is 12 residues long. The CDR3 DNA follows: TGTGCCACCAGCAGGGACCTAGCGGGAGAGTTCTTC. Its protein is CATSRDLAGEFF.

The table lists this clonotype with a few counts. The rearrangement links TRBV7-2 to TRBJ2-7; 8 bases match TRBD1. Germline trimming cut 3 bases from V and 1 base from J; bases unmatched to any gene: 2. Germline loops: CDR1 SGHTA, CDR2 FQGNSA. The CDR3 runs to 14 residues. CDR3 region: CASSFRDRSYEQYF. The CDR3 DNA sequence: TGTGCCAGCAGCTTCCGGGACAGGTCCTACGAGCAGTACTTC.

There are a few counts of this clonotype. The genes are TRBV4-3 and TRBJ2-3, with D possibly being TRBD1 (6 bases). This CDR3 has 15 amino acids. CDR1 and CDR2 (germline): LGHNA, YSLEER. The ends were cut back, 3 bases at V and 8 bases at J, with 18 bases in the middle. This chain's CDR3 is CASSHTSRDTSTQYF. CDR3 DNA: TGCGCCAGCAGCCACACTTCTCGGGACACCAGTACGCAGTATTTT.

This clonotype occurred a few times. This CDR3 reads CASSRAGTGRPSNTEAFF. The CDR3 bases are TGTGCCAGCAGCCGTGCTGGGACAGGGCGCCCATCGAACACTGAAGCTTTCTTT. The V gene is TRBV7-6, the J gene TRBJ1-1; 9 bases are shared with TRBD1. This CDR3 contains 18 residues. CDR1 and CDR2 from the germline V gene are SGHVS and FNYEAQ. The ends lost 5 bases at V and 1 base at J; junction bases unmatched: 14.

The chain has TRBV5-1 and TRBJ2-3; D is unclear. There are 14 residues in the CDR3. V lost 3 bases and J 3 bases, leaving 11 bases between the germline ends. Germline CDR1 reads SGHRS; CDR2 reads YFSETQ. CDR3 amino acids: CASSSMGKTDTQYF. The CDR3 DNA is TGCGCCAGCAGCTCGATGGGGAAAACAGATACGCAGTATTTT.

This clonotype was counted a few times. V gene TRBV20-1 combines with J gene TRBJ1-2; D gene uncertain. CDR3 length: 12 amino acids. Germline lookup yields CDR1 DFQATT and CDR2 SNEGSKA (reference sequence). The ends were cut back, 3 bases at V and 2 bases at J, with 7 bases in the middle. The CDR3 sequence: CSASAGNYGYTF. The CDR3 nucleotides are TGCAGTGCTAGCGCGGGGAACTATGGCTACACCTTC.

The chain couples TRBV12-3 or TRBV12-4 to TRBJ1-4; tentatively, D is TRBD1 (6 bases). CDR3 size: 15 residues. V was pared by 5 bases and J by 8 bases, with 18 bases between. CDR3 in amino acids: CASSQQGLVNEKLFF. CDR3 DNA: TGTGCCAGCAGTCAACAGGGCTTAGTCAACGAAAAACTGTTTTTT.

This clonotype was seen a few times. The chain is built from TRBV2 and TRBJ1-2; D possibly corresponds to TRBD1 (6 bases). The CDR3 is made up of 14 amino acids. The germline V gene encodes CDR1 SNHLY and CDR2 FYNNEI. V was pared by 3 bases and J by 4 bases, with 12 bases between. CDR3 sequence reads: CASSDRGRGYGYTF. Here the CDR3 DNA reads TGTGCCAGCAGTGACCGGGGGCGCGGCTATGGCTACACCTTC. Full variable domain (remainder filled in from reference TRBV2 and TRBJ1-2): EPEVTQTPSHQVTQMGQEVILRCVPISNHLYFYWYRQILGQKVEFLVSFYNNEISEKSEIFDDQFSVERPDGSNFTLKIRSTKLEDSAMYFCASSDRGRGYGYTFGSGTRLTVV.

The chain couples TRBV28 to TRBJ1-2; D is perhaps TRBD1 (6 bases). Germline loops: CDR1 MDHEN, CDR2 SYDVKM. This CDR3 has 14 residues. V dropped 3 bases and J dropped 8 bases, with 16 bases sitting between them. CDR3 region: CASSFGGGATGYTF. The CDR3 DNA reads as TGTGCCAGCAGTTTTGGGGGGGGCGCGACGGGCTACACCTTC.

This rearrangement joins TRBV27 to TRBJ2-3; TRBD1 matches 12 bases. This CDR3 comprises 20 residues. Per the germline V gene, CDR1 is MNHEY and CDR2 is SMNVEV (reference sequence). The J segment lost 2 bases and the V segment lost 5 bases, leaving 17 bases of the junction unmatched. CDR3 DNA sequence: TGTGCCAGCAGTCCTATCGGGACAGGGGGCCCCAGCATCCACACAGATACGCAGTATTTT. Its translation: CASSPIGTGGPSIHTDTQYF.

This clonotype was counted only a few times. The CDR3 loop is CASSISTGGLEKLFF. The CDR3 nucleotides read TGTGCCAGCAGCATATCGACAGGGGGCTTAGAAAAACTGTTTTTT. The chain has TRBV5-5 and TRBJ1-4; TRBD1 matches 10 bases. CDR1 is SGHKS, CDR2 YYEKEE, per germline (reference sequence). Trimming cost V 4 bases and J 8 bases; bases outside gene matches: 8. The CDR3 has 15 residues.

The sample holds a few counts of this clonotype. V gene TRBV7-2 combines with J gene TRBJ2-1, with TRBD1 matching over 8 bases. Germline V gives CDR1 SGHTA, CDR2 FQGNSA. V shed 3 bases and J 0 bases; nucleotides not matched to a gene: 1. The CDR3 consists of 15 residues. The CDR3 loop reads CASSFDRGSYNEQFF. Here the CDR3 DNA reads TGTGCCAGCAGCTTCGACAGGGGCTCCTACAATGAGCAGTTCTTC.

CDR3 sequence (DNA): TGTGCCAGCAGTGACGCGGGGCCCCGCCCCTTCGACGAGCAGTACTTC. Translated: CASSDAGPRPFDEQYF. The chain carries TRBV2 and TRBJ2-7, with D tentatively TRBD2 (6 bases). Trimming removed 3 bases at V and 5 bases at J, with 20 bases between. The length of the CDR3 is 16 residues. Germline loops: CDR1 SNHLY, CDR2 FYNNEI.

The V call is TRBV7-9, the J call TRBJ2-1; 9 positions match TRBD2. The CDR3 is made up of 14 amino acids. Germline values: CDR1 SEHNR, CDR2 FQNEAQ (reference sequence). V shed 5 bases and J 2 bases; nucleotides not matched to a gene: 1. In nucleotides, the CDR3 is TGTGCCAGCAGCCGACTAGCGGCCTACAATGAGCAGTTCTTC. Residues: CASSRLAAYNEQFF.